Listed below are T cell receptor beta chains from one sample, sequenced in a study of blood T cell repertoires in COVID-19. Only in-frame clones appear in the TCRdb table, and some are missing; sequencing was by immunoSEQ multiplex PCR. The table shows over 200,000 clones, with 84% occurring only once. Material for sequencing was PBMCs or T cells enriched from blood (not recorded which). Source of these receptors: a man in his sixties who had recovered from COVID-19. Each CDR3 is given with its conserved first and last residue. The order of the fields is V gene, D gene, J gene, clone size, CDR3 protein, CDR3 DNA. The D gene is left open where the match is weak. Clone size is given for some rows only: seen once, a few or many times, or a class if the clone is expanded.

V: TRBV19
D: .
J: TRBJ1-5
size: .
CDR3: CASSSQTGRRQPQHF
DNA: TGTGCCAGTAGCAGCCAGACAGGCAGGAGGCAGCCCCAGCATTTT

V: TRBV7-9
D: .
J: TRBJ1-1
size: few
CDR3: CASSSSLGRGVGMNTEAFF
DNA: TGTGCCAGCAGCTCTAGCCTGGGCAGGGGTGTTGGGATGAACACTGAAGCTTTCTTT

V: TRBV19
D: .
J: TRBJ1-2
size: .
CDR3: CASSEDSVARYTF
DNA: TGTGCCAGTAGCGAGGACAGCGTCGCGCGCTACACCTTC

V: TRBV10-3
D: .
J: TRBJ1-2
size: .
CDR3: CAISESTGITNYGYTF
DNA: TGTGCCATCAGTGAGTCCACAGGGATAACTAACTATGGCTACACCTTC

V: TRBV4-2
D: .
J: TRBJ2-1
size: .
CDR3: CASSQDLWGGRIGNNEQFF
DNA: TGTGCCAGCAGCCAGGACCTATGGGGGGGCCGGATAGGAAACAATGAGCAGTTCTTC

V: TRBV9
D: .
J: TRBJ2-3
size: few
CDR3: CASSTTDSSSTDTQYF
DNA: TGTGCCAGCAGCACAACCGACAGCTCTAGCACAGATACGCAGTATTTT

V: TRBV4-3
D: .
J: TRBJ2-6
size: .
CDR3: CASSQVNSGANVLTF
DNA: TGCGCCAGCAGCCAAGTAAACTCTGGGGCCAACGTCCTGACTTTC

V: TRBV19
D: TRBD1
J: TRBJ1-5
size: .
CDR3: CASSVSDRGYGQPQHF
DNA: TGTGCCAGTAGTGTGTCGGACAGGGGTTACGGACAGCCCCAGCATTTT

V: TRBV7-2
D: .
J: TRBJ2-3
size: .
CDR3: CASSLARGTDTQYF
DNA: TGTGCCAGCAGCTTAGCGCGGGGCACAGATACGCAGTATTTT

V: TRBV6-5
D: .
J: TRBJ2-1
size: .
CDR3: CATPRTVTYNEQFF
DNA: TGTGCCACCCCTCGCACAGTCACCTACAATGAGCAGTTCTTC

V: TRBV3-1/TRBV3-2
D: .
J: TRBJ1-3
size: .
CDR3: CASSPGLVSGNTIYF
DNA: TGTGCCAGCAGCCCAGGACTAGTCTCTGGAAACACCATATATTTT

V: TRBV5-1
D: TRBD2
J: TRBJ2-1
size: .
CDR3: CASSPGTSDNEQFF
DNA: TGCGCCAGCAGCCCCGGGACTAGCGACAATGAGCAGTTCTTC

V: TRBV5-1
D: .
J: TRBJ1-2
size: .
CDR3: CASSLGEANYGYTF
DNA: TGCGCCAGCAGCTTAGGGGAGGCTAACTATGGCTACACCTTC

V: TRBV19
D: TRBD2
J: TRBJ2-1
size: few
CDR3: CASQGLAGGPPHNEQFF
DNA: TGTGCCAGTCAGGGACTAGCGGGGGGGCCCCCCCACAATGAGCAGTTCTTC

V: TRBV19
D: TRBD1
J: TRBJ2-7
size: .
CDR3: CATGPRDRGYEQYF
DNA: TGTGCGACCGGACCCCGGGACAGGGGCTACGAGCAGTACTTC

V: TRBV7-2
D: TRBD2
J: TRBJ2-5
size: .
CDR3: CASSSWGGQETQYF
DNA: TGTGCCAGCAGCTCTTGGGGGGGGCAAGAGACCCAGTACTTC

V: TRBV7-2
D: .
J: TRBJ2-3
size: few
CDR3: CASSLAWRSSTDTQYF
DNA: TGTGCCAGCAGCTTAGCCTGGAGGAGTAGCACAGATACGCAGTATTTT

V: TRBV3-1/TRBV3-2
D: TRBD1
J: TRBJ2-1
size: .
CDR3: CASSGDRGSYNEQFF
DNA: TGTGCCAGCAGCGGAGACAGGGGGTCCTACAATGAGCAGTTCTTC

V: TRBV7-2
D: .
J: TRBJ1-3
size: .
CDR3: CASSRGGNTIYF
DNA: TGTGCCAGCAGCCGAGGTGGAAACACCATATATTTT

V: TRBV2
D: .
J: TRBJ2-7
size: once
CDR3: CASSVGGNEQYF
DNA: TGTGCCAGCAGTGTTGGGGGGAACGAGCAGTACTTC

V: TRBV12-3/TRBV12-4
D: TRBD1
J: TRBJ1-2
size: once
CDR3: CASSPQTGYGYTF
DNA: TGTGCCAGCAGTCCCCAGACAGGGTATGGCTACACCTTC

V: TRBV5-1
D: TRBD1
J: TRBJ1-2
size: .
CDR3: CASGQGQGGYGYTF
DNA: TGCGCCAGCGGACAAGGACAGGGCGGCTATGGCTACACCTTC

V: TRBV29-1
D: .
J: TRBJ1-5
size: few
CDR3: CSVSPPGRDQPQHF
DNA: TGCAGCGTCTCCCCCCCCGGTAGAGATCAGCCCCAGCATTTT

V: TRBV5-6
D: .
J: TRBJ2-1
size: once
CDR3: CASSPRLAHNEQFF
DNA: TGTGCCAGCAGCCCCCGGCTAGCCCACAATGAGCAGTTCTTC

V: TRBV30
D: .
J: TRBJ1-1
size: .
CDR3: CAWSEDTRTEAFF
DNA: TGTGCCTGGAGCGAGGACACGCGAACTGAAGCTTTCTTT

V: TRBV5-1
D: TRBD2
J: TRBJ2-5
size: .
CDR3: CASTEWGGRETQYF
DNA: TGCGCCAGCACAGAGTGGGGGGGACGAGAGACCCAGTACTTC

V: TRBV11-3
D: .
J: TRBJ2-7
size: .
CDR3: CASSPRGISLGEQYF
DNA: TGTGCCAGCAGCCCCCGGGGGATCTCCCTAGGGGAGCAGTACTTC

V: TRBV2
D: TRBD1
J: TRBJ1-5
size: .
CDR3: CASRPPGQGYYQPQHF
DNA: TGTGCCAGCAGACCACCGGGACAGGGTTATTATCAGCCCCAGCATTTT

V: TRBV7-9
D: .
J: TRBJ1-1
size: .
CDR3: CASIAGQQNTEAFF
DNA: TGTGCCAGCATCGCCGGACAGCAGAACACTGAAGCTTTCTTT

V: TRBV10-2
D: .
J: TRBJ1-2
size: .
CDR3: CASSESQGRANYGYTF
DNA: TGCGCCAGCAGTGAGTCTCAGGGGAGGGCGAACTATGGCTACACCTTC

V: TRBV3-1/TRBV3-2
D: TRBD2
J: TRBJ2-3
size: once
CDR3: CASSQDAGGPTDTQYF
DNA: TGTGCCAGCAGCCAAGATGCGGGGGGGCCCACAGATACGCAGTATTTT

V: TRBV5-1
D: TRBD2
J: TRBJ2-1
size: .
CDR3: CASSLYPSGEPTYNEQFF
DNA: TGCGCCAGCAGCTTGTACCCTAGCGGGGAACCGACCTACAATGAGCAGTTCTTC